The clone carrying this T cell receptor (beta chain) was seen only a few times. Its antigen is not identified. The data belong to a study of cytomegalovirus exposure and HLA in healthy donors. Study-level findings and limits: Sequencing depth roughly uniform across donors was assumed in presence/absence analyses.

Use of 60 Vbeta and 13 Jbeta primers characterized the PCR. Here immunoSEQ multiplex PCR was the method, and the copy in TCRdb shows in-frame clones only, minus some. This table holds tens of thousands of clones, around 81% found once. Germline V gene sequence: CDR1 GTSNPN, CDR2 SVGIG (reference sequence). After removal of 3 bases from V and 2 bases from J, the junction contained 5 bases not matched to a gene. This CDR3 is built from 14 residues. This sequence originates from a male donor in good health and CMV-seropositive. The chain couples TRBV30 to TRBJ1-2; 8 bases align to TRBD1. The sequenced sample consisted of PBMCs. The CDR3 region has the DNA TGTGCCTGGAGCACTAGGACAGGGAACTATGGCTACACCTTC. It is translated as CAWSTRTGNYGYTF.